One and the same sample provided the 7 T cell receptor beta chains below, sequenced in a study of blood T cell repertoires in COVID-19. Data came from immunoSEQ multiplex PCR; TCRdb stores just in-frame clones and leaves some out. The profile shows about 120,000 clones, almost 90% of them singletons. Specimen: peripheral blood. The source of these receptors is a woman aged 45-65 years with active or convalescent COVID-19.

J is TRBJ2-5 and V is TRBV5-1, with 8 nucleotides matching TRBD1. Germline-derived CDR1 and CDR2 are SGHRS and YFSETQ. The CDR3 contains 14 residues. The V gene end was trimmed by 0 bases and the J gene end by 7 bases; junction bases not matched to a gene: 5. The CDR3: CASSLGTGTSTQYF. The CDR3 coding sequence is TGCGCCAGCAGCTTGGGGACAGGGACGTCGACCCAGTACTTC.

The rearrangement uses TRBV5-5 and TRBJ1-3; 8 nucleotides match TRBD1. From germline, CDR1 is SGHKS and CDR2 YYEKEE (reference sequence). This CDR3 comprises 15 residues. V shed 1 base and J 4 bases; nucleotides not matched to a gene: 4. In DNA, the CDR3 is TGTGCCAGCAGCTTGCAGGGGGCGCACGGAAACACCATATATTTT. Residues: CASSLQGAHGNTIYF.

The genes are TRBV7-2 and TRBJ2-3; 7 nucleotides match TRBD2. V shed 3 bases, J shed 0 bases, and the junction held 15 bases outside the gene matches. Germline lookup yields CDR1 SGHTA and CDR2 FQGNSA. The CDR3 extends over 19 amino acids. CDR3 in amino acids: CASSFRLGRALKSTDTQYF. In nucleotides, the CDR3 is TGTGCCAGCAGCTTCCGGTTGGGGAGGGCGCTCAAGAGCACAGATACGCAGTATTTT.

In its sample, this clone was seen once. The rearrangement joins TRBV28 to TRBJ2-3; 9 bases are shared with TRBD1. This CDR3 is built from 16 residues. Germline CDR1 and CDR2: MDHEN and SYDVKM. V was clipped by 5 bases and J by 1 base; unmatched bases: 7. CDR3 bases: TGTGCCAGCAGTCCCTCACAGGGGGCCGGCACAGATACGCAGTATTTT. Translation gives CASSPSQGAGTDTQYF.

The gene calls are TRBV6-5 and TRBJ1-2; D is possibly TRBD1 (5 bases). CDR3 length: 12 residues. Deletions cut 6 bases from V and 4 bases from J, with 9 bases between. Germline-derived CDR1 and CDR2 are MNHEY and SVGAGI. CDR3 nucleotide sequence: TGTGCCAGCAGATTAGACAGCTATGGCTACACCTTC. It codes for CASRLDSYGYTF.

The V gene is TRBV9, the J gene TRBJ1-1, with 8 positions matching TRBD1. The V gene's germline CDR1 is SGDLS and CDR2 YYNGEE. The CDR3 length is 17 residues. The ends lost 3 bases at V and 7 bases at J; junction bases unmatched: 17. The CDR3 nucleotides read TGTGCCAGCAGCGACCTGCCTGGACAGGGAGAGGTTGGTGAAGCTTTCTTT. This translates into CASSDLPGQGEVGEAFF.

The chain carries TRBV4-3 and TRBJ2-3; D might be TRBD2 (5 bases). V lost 0 bases and J 8 bases, leaving 12 bases between the germline ends. The CDR3 length is 14 residues. The germline V gene has CDR1 LGHNA and CDR2 YSLEER. Written as DNA, the CDR3 is TGCGCCAGCAGCCAAGAAGGGCAGGCGGGTACGCAGTATTTT. Translation gives CASSQEGQAGTQYF.